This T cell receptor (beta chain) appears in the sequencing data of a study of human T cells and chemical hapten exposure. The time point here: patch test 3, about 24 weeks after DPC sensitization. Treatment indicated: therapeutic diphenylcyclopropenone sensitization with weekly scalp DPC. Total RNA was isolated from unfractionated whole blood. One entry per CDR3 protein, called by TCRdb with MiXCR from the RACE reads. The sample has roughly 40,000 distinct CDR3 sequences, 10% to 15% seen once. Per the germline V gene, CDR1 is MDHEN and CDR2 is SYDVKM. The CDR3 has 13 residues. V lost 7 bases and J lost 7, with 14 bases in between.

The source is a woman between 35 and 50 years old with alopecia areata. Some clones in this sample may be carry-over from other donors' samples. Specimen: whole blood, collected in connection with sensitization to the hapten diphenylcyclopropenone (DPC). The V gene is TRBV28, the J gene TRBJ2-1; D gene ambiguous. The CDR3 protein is CASTNMLWNEQFF. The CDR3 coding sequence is TGTGCCAGCACAAACATGTTATGGAATGAGCAGTTCTTC.